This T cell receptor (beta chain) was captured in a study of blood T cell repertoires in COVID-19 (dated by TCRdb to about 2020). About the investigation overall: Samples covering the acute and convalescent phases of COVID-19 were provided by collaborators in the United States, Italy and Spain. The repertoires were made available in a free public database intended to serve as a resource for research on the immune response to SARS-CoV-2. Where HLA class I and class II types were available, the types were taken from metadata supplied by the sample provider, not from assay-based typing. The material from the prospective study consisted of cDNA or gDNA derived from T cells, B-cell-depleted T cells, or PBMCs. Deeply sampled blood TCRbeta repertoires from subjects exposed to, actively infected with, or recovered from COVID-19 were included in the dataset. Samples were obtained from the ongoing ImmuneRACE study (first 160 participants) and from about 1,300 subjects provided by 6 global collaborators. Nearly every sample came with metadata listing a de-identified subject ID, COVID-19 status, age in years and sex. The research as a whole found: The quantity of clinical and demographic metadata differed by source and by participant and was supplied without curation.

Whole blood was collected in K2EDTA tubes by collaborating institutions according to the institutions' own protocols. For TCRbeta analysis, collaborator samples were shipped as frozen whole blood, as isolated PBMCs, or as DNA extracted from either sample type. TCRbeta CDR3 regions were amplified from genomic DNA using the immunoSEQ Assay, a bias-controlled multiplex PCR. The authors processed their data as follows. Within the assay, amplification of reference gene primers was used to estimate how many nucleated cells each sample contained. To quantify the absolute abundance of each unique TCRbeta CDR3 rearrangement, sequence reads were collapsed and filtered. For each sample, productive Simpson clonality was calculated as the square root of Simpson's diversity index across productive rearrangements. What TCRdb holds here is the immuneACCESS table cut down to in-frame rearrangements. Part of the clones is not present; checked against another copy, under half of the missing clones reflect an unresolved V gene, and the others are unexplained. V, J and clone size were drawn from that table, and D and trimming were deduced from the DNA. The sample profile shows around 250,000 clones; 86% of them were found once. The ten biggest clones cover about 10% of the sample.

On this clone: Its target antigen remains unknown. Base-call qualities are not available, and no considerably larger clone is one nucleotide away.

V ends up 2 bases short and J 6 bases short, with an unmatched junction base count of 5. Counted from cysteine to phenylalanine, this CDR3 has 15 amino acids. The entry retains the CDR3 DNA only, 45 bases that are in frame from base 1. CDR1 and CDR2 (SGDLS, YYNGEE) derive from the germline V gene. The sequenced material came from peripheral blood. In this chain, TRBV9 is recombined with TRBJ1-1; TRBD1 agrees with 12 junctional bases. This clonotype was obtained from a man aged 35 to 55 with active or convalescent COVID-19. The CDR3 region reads CASSVGGQGASEAFF. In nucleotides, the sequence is TGTGCCAGCAGCGTTGGGGGACAGGGGGCCTCTGAAGCTTTCTTT.